The present entry profiles one T cell receptor (beta chain) with its context. Trimming took off 7 bases at V and 0 bases at J, with 12 bases between the two ends. CDR1 LNHNV and CDR2 YYDKDF come from the germline V gene (reference sequence). The CDR3 runs to 14 residues. TCRdb reprocessed the RT-PCR reads via MiXCR and lists one record per CDR3 protein. The profile shows almost 700,000 distinct CDR3 sequences, 14% of them singletons. Sequences were obtained from memory CD4+ T cells from blood. The V call is TRBV15, the J call TRBJ2-5; tentatively, D is TRBD1 (6 bases). The receptor was isolated from a female donor in good health, serving as a healthy control. The CDR3 sequence: CATTRGGNQETQYF. DNA for the CDR3: TGTGCCACCACTAGAGGGGGAAACCAAGAGACCCAGTACTTC.